One sample yielded the 3 T cell receptor beta chains listed below, sequenced in a study of cytomegalovirus exposure and HLA in healthy donors. 60 Vbeta and 13 Jbeta primers were used in PCR. Data came from immunoSEQ multiplex PCR; TCRdb stores just in-frame clones and leaves some out. The sample has 150,000 to 200,000 clones, approximately 73% seen once; the top ten hold about 2.5%. Sequenced sample: PBMCs. The receptors here all came from a woman in her twenties or thirties in good health and CMV-seropositive.

CDR3 region: CASRTGPGLTGELFF. The CDR3 nucleotides read TGCGCCAGCAGGACAGGGCCAGGTCTCACCGGGGAGCTGTTTTTT. The chain employs TRBV10-2 and TRBJ2-2, with TRBD1 matching over 7 bases. The germline V gene has CDR1 WSHSY and CDR2 SAAADI. The trim removed 6 bases at V and 4 bases at J, leaving 8 bases unmatched. The CDR3 runs 15 residues.

The chain employs TRBV6-5 and TRBJ1-2, with D possibly matching TRBD1 (6 bases). Germline lookup yields CDR1 MNHEY and CDR2 SVGAGI. CDR3 length equals 14 residues. V was trimmed by 6 bases and J by 5 bases, leaving 16 bases between them. The CDR3 nucleotides read TGTGCCAGCAGCTTTGGGGGCTCGGGATATGGCTACACCTTC. Amino acid sequence: CASSFGGSGYGYTF.

J is TRBJ2-7 and V is TRBV4-3; possibly TRBD2 for D (6 bases). The germline gives CDR1 LGHNA, CDR2 YSLEER. This CDR3 region has 16 residues. V lost 0 bases, J lost 5 bases, and 17 bases lay in between. CDR3 in DNA: TGCGCCAGCAGCCAAGATCTGGGGCAGGGACTCCACGAGCAGTACTTC. This sequence encodes CASSQDLGQGLHEQYF.